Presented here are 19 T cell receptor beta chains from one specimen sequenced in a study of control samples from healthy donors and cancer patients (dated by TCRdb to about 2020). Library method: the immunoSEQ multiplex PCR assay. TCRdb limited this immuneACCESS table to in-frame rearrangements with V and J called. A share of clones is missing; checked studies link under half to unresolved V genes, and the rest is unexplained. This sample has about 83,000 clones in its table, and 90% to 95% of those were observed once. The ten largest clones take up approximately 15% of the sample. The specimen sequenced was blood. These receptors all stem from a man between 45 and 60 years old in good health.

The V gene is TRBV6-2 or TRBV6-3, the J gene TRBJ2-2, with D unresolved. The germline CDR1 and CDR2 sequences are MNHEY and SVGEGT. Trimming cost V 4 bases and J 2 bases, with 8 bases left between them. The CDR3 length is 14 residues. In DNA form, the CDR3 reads TGTGCCAGCAGTTCGAAGGGAAACACCGGGGAGCTGTTTTTT. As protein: CASSSKGNTGELFF.

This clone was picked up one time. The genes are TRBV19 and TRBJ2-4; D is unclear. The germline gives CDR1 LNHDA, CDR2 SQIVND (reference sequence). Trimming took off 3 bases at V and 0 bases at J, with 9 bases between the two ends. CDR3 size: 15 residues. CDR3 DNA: TGTGCCAGTAGTATTCTGGGCGTAGCCAAAAACATTCAGTACTTC. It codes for CASSILGVAKNIQYF. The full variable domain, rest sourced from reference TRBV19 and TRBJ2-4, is DGGITQSPKYLFRKEGQNVTLSCEQNLNHDAMYWYRQDPGQGLRLIYYSQIVNDFQKGDIAEGYSVSREKKESFPLTVTSAQKNPTAFYLCASSILGVAKNIQYFGAGTRLSVL.

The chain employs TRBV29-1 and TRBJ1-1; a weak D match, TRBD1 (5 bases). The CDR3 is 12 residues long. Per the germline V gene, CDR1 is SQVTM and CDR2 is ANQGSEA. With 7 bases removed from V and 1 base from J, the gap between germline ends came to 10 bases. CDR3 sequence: CSGGHRNTEAFF. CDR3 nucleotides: TGCAGCGGCGGACATCGGAACACTGAAGCTTTCTTT.

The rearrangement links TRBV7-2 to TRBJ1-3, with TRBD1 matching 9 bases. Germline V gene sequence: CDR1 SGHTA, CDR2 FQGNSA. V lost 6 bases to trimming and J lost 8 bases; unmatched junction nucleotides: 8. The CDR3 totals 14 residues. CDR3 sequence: CASRAGQGRYTIYF. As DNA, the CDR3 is TGTGCCAGCAGAGCAGGACAGGGGCGTTACACCATATATTTT.

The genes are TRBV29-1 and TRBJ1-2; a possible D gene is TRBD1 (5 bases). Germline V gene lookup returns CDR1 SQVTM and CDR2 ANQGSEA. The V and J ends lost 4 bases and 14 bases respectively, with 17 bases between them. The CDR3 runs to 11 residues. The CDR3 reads CSVGTSLGRTF. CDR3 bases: TGCAGCGTTGGGACAAGCCTTGGGAGGACCTTC.

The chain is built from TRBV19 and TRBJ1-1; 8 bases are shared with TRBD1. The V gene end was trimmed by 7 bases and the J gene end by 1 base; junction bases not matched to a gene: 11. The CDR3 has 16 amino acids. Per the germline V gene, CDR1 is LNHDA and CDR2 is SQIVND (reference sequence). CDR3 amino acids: CASIPIAGTGNTEAFF. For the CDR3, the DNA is TGTGCCAGTATACCGATCGCCGGGACAGGGAACACTGAAGCTTTCTTT.

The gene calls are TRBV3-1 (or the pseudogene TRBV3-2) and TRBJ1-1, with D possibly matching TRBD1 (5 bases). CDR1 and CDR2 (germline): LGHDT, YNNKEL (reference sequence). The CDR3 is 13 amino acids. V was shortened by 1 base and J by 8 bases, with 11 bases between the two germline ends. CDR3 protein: CASSQARGGEAFF. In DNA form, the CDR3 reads TGTGCCAGCAGCCAAGCACGGGGGGGGGAAGCTTTCTTT.

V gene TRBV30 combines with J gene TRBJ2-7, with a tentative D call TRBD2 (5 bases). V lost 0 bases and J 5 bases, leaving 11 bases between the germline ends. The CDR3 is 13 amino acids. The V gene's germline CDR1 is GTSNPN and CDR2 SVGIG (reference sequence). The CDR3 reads CAWSVLGGDEQYF. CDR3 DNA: TGTGCCTGGAGTGTACTTGGAGGTGACGAGCAGTACTTC.

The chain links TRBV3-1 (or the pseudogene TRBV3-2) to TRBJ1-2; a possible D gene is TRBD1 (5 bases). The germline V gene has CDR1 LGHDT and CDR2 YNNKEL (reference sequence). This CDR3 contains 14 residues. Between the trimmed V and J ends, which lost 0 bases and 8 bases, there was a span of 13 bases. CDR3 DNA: TGTGCCAGCAGCCAAGATAATAGGGGTGGGGGCTACACCTTC. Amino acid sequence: CASSQDNRGGGYTF.

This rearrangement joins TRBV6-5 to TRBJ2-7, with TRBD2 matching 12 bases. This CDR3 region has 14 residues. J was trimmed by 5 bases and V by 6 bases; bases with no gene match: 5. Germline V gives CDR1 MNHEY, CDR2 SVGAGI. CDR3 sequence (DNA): TGTGCCAGCAGCCTAGCGGGGGGGAATAACGAGCAGTACTTC. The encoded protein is CASSLAGGNNEQYF.

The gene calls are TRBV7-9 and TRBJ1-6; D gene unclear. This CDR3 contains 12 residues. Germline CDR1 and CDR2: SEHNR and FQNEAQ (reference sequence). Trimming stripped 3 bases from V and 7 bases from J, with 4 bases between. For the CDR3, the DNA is TGTGCCAGCAGCTTCCTAAATTCACCCCTCCACTTT. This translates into CASSFLNSPLHF.

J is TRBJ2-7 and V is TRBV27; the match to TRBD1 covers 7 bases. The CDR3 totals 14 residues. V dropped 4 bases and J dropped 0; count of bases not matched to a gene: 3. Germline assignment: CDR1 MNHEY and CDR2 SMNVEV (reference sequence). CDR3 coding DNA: TGTGCCAGCAGTTCGGACAGGAACTCCTACGAGCAGTACTTC. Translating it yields CASSSDRNSYEQYF.

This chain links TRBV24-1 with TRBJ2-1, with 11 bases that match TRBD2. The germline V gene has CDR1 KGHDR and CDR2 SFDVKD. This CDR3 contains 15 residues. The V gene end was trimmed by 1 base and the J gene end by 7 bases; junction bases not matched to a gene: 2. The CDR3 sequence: CATSDFTSGGNEQFF. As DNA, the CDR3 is TGTGCCACCAGTGATTTTACTAGCGGGGGTAATGAGCAGTTCTTC.

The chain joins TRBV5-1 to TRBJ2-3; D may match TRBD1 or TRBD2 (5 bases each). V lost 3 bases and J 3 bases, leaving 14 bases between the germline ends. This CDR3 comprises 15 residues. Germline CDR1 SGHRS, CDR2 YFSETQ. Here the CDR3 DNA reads TGCGCCAGCAGCTCCGACCTGAGGGGTACAGATACGCAGTATTTT. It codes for CASSSDLRGTDTQYF.

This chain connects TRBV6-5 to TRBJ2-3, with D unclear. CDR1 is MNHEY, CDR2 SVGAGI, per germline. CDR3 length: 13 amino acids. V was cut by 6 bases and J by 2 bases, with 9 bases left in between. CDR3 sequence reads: CASSNRPTDTQYF. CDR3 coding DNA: TGTGCCAGCAGCAACAGACCCACAGATACGCAGTATTTT.

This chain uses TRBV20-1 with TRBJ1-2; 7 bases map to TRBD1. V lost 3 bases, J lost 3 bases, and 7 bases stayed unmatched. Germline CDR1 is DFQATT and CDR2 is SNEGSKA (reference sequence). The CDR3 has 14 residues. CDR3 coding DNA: TGCAGTGCTAGTCGCCCCACAGGGGACTATGGCTACACCTTC. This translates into CSASRPTGDYGYTF.

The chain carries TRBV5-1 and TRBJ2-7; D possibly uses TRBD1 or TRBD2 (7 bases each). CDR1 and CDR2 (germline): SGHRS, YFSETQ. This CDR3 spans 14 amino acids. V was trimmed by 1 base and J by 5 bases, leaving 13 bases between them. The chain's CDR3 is CASSLQAGGDEQYF. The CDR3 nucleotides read TGCGCCAGCAGCTTGCAGGCAGGGGGGGACGAGCAGTACTTC.

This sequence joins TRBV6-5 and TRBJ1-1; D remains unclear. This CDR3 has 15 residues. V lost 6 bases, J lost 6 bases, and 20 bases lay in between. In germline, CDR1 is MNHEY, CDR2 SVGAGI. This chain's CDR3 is CASRSTGSKVAEAFF. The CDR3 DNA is TGTGCCAGCAGATCGACCGGTTCTAAAGTGGCTGAAGCTTTCTTT.

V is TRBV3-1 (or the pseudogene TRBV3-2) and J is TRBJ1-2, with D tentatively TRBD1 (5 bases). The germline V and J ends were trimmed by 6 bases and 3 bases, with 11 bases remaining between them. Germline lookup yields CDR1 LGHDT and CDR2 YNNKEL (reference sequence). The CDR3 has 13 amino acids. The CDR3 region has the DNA TGTGCCAGCAGACAGGCAGGAGACTATGGCTACACCTTC. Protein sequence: CASRQAGDYGYTF.